Here is one TCR beta chain with its context. Its matching antigen is unknown. Single cDNA molecules in the library carried unique molecular identifiers attached during preparation. MiXCR was run by TCRdb on the RACE reads, yielding one entry per CDR3 protein. The repertoire has about 80,000 distinct CDR3 sequences, roughly 10% of them found once; the top ten carry over 2%. This sample was taken from a study of human T cells and chemical hapten exposure. Described time point: patch test 2, 6 weeks after DPC sensitization. The sample's treatment: therapeutic diphenylcyclopropenone sensitization with weekly scalp DPC. Study-wide findings and caveats: With DPC sensitization, TCRs exceeding 1 in 1000 frequency showed no change. In comparison with controls, expanded TCRs gave rise to a significantly larger number of large CDR3 similarity clusters. Expanded TCR counts at PT1 went up together with patch test score, a positive correlation.

The CDR3 contains 15 residues. The ends were cut back, 4 bases at V and 7 bases at J, with 17 bases in the middle. Looked up from germline, CDR1 is MNHNS and CDR2 is SASEGT. This chain joins TRBV6-1 and TRBJ2-4, with D possibly TRBD1 on 7 matching bases. Sequencing was performed on whole blood, taken in connection with sensitization to the hapten diphenylcyclopropenone (DPC). This TCR came from a woman aged 25 to 45 with alopecia areata. Some clones in this sample may be carry-over from other donors' samples. The CDR3 bases are TGTGCCAGCAGTGGGACAGGTGGCCGGGGGAACATTCAGTACTTC. This sequence encodes CASSGTGGRGNIQYF.